The 30 T cell receptor beta chains listed next were all sequenced from one sample in a study of cytomegalovirus exposure and HLA in healthy donors (dated by TCRdb to 2017 to 2019). The library was produced with the immunoSEQ multiplex PCR assay. For the multiplex PCR, a mixture combining 60 forward primers for TCR Vbeta segments and 13 reverse primers for TCR Jbeta segments was used. Drawn from immuneACCESS, this table holds only the in-frame rearrangements with V and J called that TCRdb kept. Clones are partly lost; checked studies trace under half to an unresolved V gene and leave the rest unexplained. For this sample there are 150,000 to 200,000 clones; 81% appear just once. Together, the top ten hold approximately 2% of the sample. Sequenced sample: PBMCs. These TCRs come from a woman aged 30 to 39 in good health and CMV-seronegative.

CDR3 amino acids: CASSAGGLPEKLFF. The CDR3 DNA is TGTGCCAGCAGCGCCGGAGGACTCCCTGAAAAACTGTTTTTT. The J gene is TRBJ1-4, the V gene TRBV9; the D is unclear. V lost 3 bases to trimming and J lost 7 bases, with 13 bases between them. CDR1 is SGDLS and CDR2 is YYNGEE in the germline V gene. The CDR3 spans 14 residues.

The genes are TRBV6-5 and TRBJ1-5; no clear D gene. The CDR3 covers 13 residues. V lost 0 bases and J lost 3, with 3 bases in between. Germline values: CDR1 MNHEY, CDR2 SVGAGI. DNA of the CDR3: TGTGCCAGCAGTTACTCCTACAATCAGCCCCAGCATTTT. It specifies CASSYSYNQPQHF.

This clone occurred once. The J gene is TRBJ2-1, the V gene TRBV7-2, with D maybe TRBD1 (6 bases). The V gene's germline CDR1 is SGHTA and CDR2 FQGNSA. Trimming pared 5 bases from V and 8 bases from J, leaving 10 bases between. The CDR3 sequence is 12 residues long. CDR3 loop: CASSRQGYEQFF. CDR3 DNA: TGTGCCAGCAGCCGCCAGGGGTATGAGCAGTTCTTC. Complete variable domain (other parts from reference TRBV7-2 and TRBJ2-1): GAGVSQSPSNKVTEKGKDVELRCDPISGHTALYWYRQSLGQGLEFLIYFQGNSAPDKSGLPSDRFSAERTGGSVSTLTIQRTQQEDSAVYLCASSRQGYEQFFGPGTRLTVL.

The chain couples TRBV10-3 to TRBJ2-5; the D gene is possibly TRBD1 (5 bases). V was cut by 8 bases and J by 2 bases, with 9 bases left in between. The CDR3 spans 12 residues. Per germline, CDR1 ENHRY and CDR2 SYGVKD. The CDR3 loop reads CAIGQGQETQYF. CDR3 coding DNA: TGTGCCATCGGCCAGGGACAAGAGACCCAGTACTTC.

This clone was counted once. The chain couples TRBV28 to TRBJ2-1; D might be TRBD2 (5 bases). Germline V lookup: CDR1 MDHEN, CDR2 SYDVKM. The V and J ends lost 8 bases and 6 bases respectively, with 20 bases between them. The CDR3 covers 15 residues. CDR3 coding DNA: TGTGCCAGCCTCCCCACGCGGAGGTCCCCCAATGAGCAGTTCTTC. Amino acid sequence: CASLPTRRSPNEQFF.

J is TRBJ2-1 and V is TRBV9, with 7 positions matching TRBD1. The length of the CDR3 is 13 residues. V shed 0 bases and J 6 bases; nucleotides not matched to a gene: 0. Germline V CDR1 and CDR2: SGDLS, YYNGEE. The CDR3 loop is CASSVAGGNEQFF. The CDR3 DNA reads TGTGCCAGCAGCGTAGCAGGGGGCAATGAGCAGTTCTTC.

The V call is TRBV5-1, the J call TRBJ2-4, with 14 bases fitting TRBD2. Per germline, CDR1 SGHRS and CDR2 YFSETQ. With 4 bases clipped from V and 2 bases from J, the junction kept 8 bases outside the gene matches. The CDR3 sequence is 18 residues long. CDR3 coding DNA: TGCGCCAGCAGCCAGGGACTAGCGGGAGATATGTCCAAAAACATTCAGTACTTC. Amino acids: CASSQGLAGDMSKNIQYF.

V gene TRBV19 combines with J gene TRBJ2-2, with 7 bases lining up with TRBD1. V lost 3 bases, J lost 11 bases, and 9 bases stayed unmatched. CDR3 length: 14 amino acids. Germline loops: CDR1 LNHDA, CDR2 SQIVND (reference sequence). The CDR3 bases are TGTGCCAGTAGTATGACAGGGCCGTCCGCAGAGCTGTTTTTT. This encodes CASSMTGPSAELFF.

The chain couples TRBV7-2 to TRBJ2-7; 9 bases match TRBD2. Germline CDR1 reads SGHTA; CDR2 reads FQGNSA. The CDR3 loop spans 15 amino acids. The V gene end was trimmed by 5 bases and the J gene end by 2 bases; junction bases not matched to a gene: 7. The DNA of the CDR3 is TGTGCCAGCAGCCAGAGTGGCGGGGGGGCCTACGAGCAGTACTTC. Protein: CASSQSGGGAYEQYF.

This chain links TRBV7-6 with TRBJ2-1; no clear D. Germline V gene sequence: CDR1 SGHVS, CDR2 FNYEAQ. The V and J ends lost 2 bases and 4 bases respectively, with 6 bases between them. The CDR3 extends over 13 amino acids. The CDR3 DNA sequence: TGTGCCAGCAGCTTACTCACTTACAATGAGCAGTTCTTC. This codes for CASSLLTYNEQFF. Filled out from reference TRBV7-6 and TRBJ2-1, the complete variable domain reads GAGVSQSPRYKVTKRGQDVALRCDPISGHVSLYWYRQALGQGPEFLTYFNYEAQQDKSGLPNDRFSAERPEGSISTLTIQRTEQRDSAMYRCASSLLTYNEQFFGPGTRLTVL.

The V gene is TRBV27, the J gene TRBJ1-1, with D tentatively TRBD1 (5 bases). The CDR3 length is 15 residues. Germline V CDR1 and CDR2: MNHEY, SMNVEV (reference sequence). V was shortened by 2 bases and J by 4 bases, with 14 bases between the two germline ends. Written as DNA, the CDR3 is TGTGCCAGCAGTTTAGAACCATCCGGGGGCACTGAAGCTTTCTTT. Residues: CASSLEPSGGTEAFF.

The chain uses TRBV19 and TRBJ2-7, with 9 bases aligning to TRBD2. Germline lookup yields CDR1 LNHDA and CDR2 SQIVND (reference sequence). The CDR3 has 15 residues. Losses at the gene ends were 4 bases for V and 3 bases for J; bases not matched to a gene: 7. The CDR3 DNA follows: TGTGCCAGTAGTAGGCGCGGGGGGGTTGGCTACGAGCAGTACTTC. Its translation is CASSRRGGVGYEQYF.

The chain recombines TRBV9 with TRBJ1-3; D gene ambiguous. CDR1 and CDR2 (germline): SGDLS, YYNGEE. Trimming cost V 0 bases and J 1 base, with 5 bases left between them. The CDR3 extends over 14 amino acids. The CDR3 nucleotides are TGTGCCAGCAGCGTAGCGGGGTCTGGAAACACCATATATTTT. Protein product: CASSVAGSGNTIYF.

The gene calls are TRBV7-9 and TRBJ1-4, with a weak D call TRBD1 (5 bases). Trimming stripped 1 base from V and 8 bases from J, with 14 bases between. Per germline, CDR1 SEHNR and CDR2 FQNEAQ (reference sequence). CDR3 length: 15 amino acids. CDR3 protein: CASSLGQGLDEKLFF. The CDR3 bases are TGTGCCAGCAGCTTAGGTCAGGGTCTTGACGAAAAACTGTTTTTT.

V is TRBV6-6 and J is TRBJ2-7; 10 nucleotides align to TRBD1. V lost 4 bases and J lost 3; bases outside the gene matches: 9. Germline CDR1 is MNHNY and CDR2 is SVGAGI (reference sequence). The CDR3 runs 16 residues. The CDR3 coding sequence is TGTGCCAGCAGTTCGCCCCCGGGACAGGGGATCTACGAGCAGTACTTC. Amino acids: CASSSPPGQGIYEQYF.

Details on this clone: At one boundary the junction diverges from the germline segment, which might be a read error. V gene TRBV7-9 combines with J gene TRBJ1-2; possible D gene TRBD1, 5 bases. This CDR3 contains 10 residues. CDR1 is SEHNR, CDR2 FQNEAQ, per germline (reference sequence). The CDR3 region has the DNA TGTGCCAGCAGCTTGGACACCAGCAGCTTC. Protein sequence: CASSLDTSSF. Full variable domain (missing parts from reference TRBV7-9 and TRBJ1-2): DTGVSQNPRHKITKRGQNVTFRCDPISEHNRLYWYRQTLGQGPEFLTYFQNEAQLEKSRLLSDRFSAERPKGSFSTLEIQRTEQGDSAMYLCASSLDTSSFGSGTRLTVV.

In the case of this clone: Compared with germline, one end of the junction differs, possibly owing to a read error. The genes are TRBV5-1 and TRBJ1-2; 11 bases agree with TRBD1. The CDR3 is made up of 16 amino acids. In germline, CDR1 is SGHRS, CDR2 YFSETQ. Written as DNA, the CDR3 is TGTGCCAGCAGCTTGGGGGGACAGGGGGCTAACTATGGCTACACCTTC. This sequence encodes CASSLGGQGANYGYTF.

V usage is TRBV7-6 and J usage is TRBJ1-4; D is uncertain. This CDR3 spans 16 amino acids. Germline V lookup: CDR1 SGHVS, CDR2 FNYEAQ. V lost 4 bases and J 0 bases, leaving 12 bases between the germline ends. The CDR3 loop is CASSSPLAATNEKLFF. CDR3 DNA: TGTGCCAGCAGCTCCCCTCTGGCCGCAACTAATGAAAAACTGTTTTTT.

The rearrangement joins TRBV4-3 to TRBJ1-3; D not certain. The CDR3 is 17 amino acids. The V gene lost 1 base and the J gene lost 0 bases, with 13 bases spanning the gap. Germline values: CDR1 LGHNA, CDR2 YSLEER. The CDR3 DNA reads TGCGCCAGCAGCCAAGGTTCAGGAACCCTCTCTGGAAACACCATATATTTT. It yields the protein CASSQGSGTLSGNTIYF.

The V call is TRBV19, the J call TRBJ1-1; TRBD1 might be the D (6 bases). This CDR3 is 18 amino acids long. The germline CDR1 and CDR2 sequences are LNHDA and SQIVND (reference sequence). Trimming cost V 5 bases and J 0 bases, with 22 bases left between them. The CDR3 spells CASSPHRDFPLLNTEAFF. The CDR3 DNA follows: TGTGCCAGTAGTCCCCACAGGGATTTTCCCCTCTTGAACACTGAAGCTTTCTTT.

CDR3 amino acids: CASSLDGIWGMGEKLFF. The DNA for the CDR3 is TGTGCCAGCAGCTTAGATGGGATCTGGGGCATGGGTGAAAAACTGTTTTTT. V gene TRBV11-2 combines with J gene TRBJ1-4; TRBD1 is a possible D gene (5 bases). Looked up from germline, CDR1 is SGHAT and CDR2 is FQNNGV. With 0 bases removed from V and 7 bases from J, the gap between germline ends came to 18 bases. The CDR3 consists of 17 residues. The full variable domain, completed using reference TRBV11-2 and TRBJ1-4, is EAGVAQSPRYKIIEKRQSVAFWCNPISGHATLYWYQQILGQGPKLLIQFQNNGVVDDSQLPKDRFSAERLKGVDSTLKIQPAKLEDSAVYLCASSLDGIWGMGEKLFFGSGTQLSVL.

This rearrangement joins TRBV4-3 to TRBJ2-7; 7 nucleotides match TRBD1. V trimming: 5 bases; J trimming: 0 bases; junction bases outside the gene matches: 10. The V gene's germline CDR1 is LGHNA and CDR2 YSLEER. The CDR3 contains 16 residues. DNA of the CDR3: TGCGCCAGCAGCTCACGGACAGGCTCGCACTCCTACGAGCAGTACTTC. It codes for CASSSRTGSHSYEQYF.

This clone was counted a single time. The rearrangement uses TRBV10-1 and TRBJ2-1; 9 bases fit TRBD1. V lost 3 bases, J lost 12 bases, and 6 bases stayed unmatched. CDR3 length: 13 amino acids. CDR1 WNHNN and CDR2 SYGVQD come from the germline V gene (reference sequence). The CDR3 reads CASSDQQGAGQFF. The DNA of the CDR3 is TGCGCCAGCAGTGACCAACAGGGGGCGGGGCAGTTCTTC.

Here the CDR3 DNA reads TGCGCCAGCAGCTTGGGGTTAAGAACGGTCAAAGAGACCCAGTACTTC. This translates into CASSLGLRTVKETQYF. V and J are TRBV5-1 and TRBJ2-5; D ambiguous. The CDR3 has 16 amino acids. Trimming removed 0 bases from V and 3 bases from J, with 15 bases in between. CDR1 and CDR2 from the germline V gene are SGHRS and YFSETQ.

This chain joins TRBV5-4 and TRBJ2-3; 16 nucleotides line up with TRBD2. Germline loops: CDR1 SGHNT, CDR2 YYREEE (reference sequence). V gave up 5 bases and J gave up 1 base; unmatched junction bases: 7. The CDR3 covers 18 residues. The CDR3 protein is CASSPGLAGGPRTDTQYF. The CDR3 nucleotides read TGTGCCAGCAGTCCGGGACTAGCGGGGGGGCCCCGCACAGATACGCAGTATTTT.

The chain carries TRBV14 and TRBJ1-6; D is undetermined. V dropped 0 bases and J dropped 8 bases, with 8 bases sitting between them. The germline V gene encodes CDR1 SGHDN and CDR2 FVKESK. CDR3 length equals 14 residues. This CDR3 is CASSQDRAYSPLHF. CDR3 coding DNA: TGTGCCAGCAGCCAAGATCGAGCCTATTCACCCCTCCACTTT.

J is TRBJ1-2 and V is TRBV14; a possible D gene is TRBD1 (5 bases). The CDR3 totals 16 residues. Per germline, CDR1 SGHDN and CDR2 FVKESK. Trimming took off 0 bases at V and 3 bases at J, with 14 bases between the two ends. The CDR3 sequence is CASSQDVDSSHYGYTF. The CDR3, as DNA: TGTGCCAGCAGCCAAGATGTCGACAGCAGCCACTATGGCTACACCTTC.

The chain is built from TRBV6-5 and TRBJ2-1; D perhaps matches TRBD1 (5 bases). The CDR3 has 13 residues. Germline V gene lookup returns CDR1 MNHEY and CDR2 SVGAGI. The V gene lost 2 bases and the J gene lost 9 bases, with 11 bases spanning the gap. Here the CDR3 reads CASSYLGAGEQFF. CDR3 nucleotides: TGTGCCAGCAGTTACCTAGGGGCAGGTGAGCAGTTCTTC.

CDR3 DNA sequence: TGTGCCAGCAGCTTGGGCGGACAGGGTTCCGAAGCTTTCTTT. This gives the protein CASSLGGQGSEAFF. The V call is TRBV7-2, the J call TRBJ1-1; the match to TRBD1 covers 8 bases. V lost 3 bases, J lost 8 bases, and 8 bases stayed unmatched. The length of the CDR3 is 14 residues. Germline V gene lookup returns CDR1 SGHTA and CDR2 FQGNSA.

The chain couples TRBV4-3 to TRBJ1-4; 7 nucleotides agree with TRBD1. The V gene end was trimmed by 2 bases and the J gene end by 7 bases; junction bases not matched to a gene: 10. This CDR3 contains 16 residues. In germline, CDR1 is LGHNA, CDR2 YSLEER. This CDR3 is CASSQLDGQDLEKLFF. As DNA, the CDR3 is TGCGCCAGCAGCCAATTGGATGGACAGGACCTTGAAAAACTGTTTTTT.